The TCR beta chain described here comes from a study of blood T cell repertoires in COVID-19. Study information: Italy, Spain and the United States were the sources of the convalescent and acute COVID-19 samples. Sources were T cells, B-cell-depleted T cells, or PBMCs; the material itself was cDNA or gDNA.

TCRdb's copy holds only in-frame clones and misses some; the assay was immunoSEQ multiplex PCR. The sample consists of 250,000 to 300,000 clones, 88% of them appearing once. Per the germline V gene, CDR1 is LGHNA and CDR2 is YSLEER. This CDR3 has 14 amino acids. The V and J ends lost 5 bases and 7 bases respectively, with 12 bases between them. This TCR came from a woman between 40 and 50 years old who had recovered from COVID-19. Source material: peripheral blood. This chain joins TRBV4-3 and TRBJ1-6, with D unclear. The CDR3 spells CASSSDTPNSPLHF. The CDR3 DNA sequence: TGCGCCAGCAGCTCAGACACACCCAATTCACCCCTCCACTTT.